This paragraph reports one T cell receptor beta chain. The junction departs from the called germline gene at one end, perhaps through a read error. Other DNA sequences of this sample code for an identical CDR3. Sequenced by immunoSEQ multiplex PCR; TCRdb stores in-frame clones only, minus some. The sample records some 96,000 clones, roughly 87% being singletons. This sample was taken from a study of blood T cell repertoires in COVID-19. The overall study: Both acute and convalescent COVID-19 samples were obtained from the United States, Italy and Spain. Sample material is recorded as cDNA or gDNA derived from T cells, B-cell-depleted T cells, or PBMCs.

CDR1 is LNHDA and CDR2 is SQIVND in the germline V gene (reference sequence). The length of the CDR3 is 14 residues. The chain employs TRBV19 and TRBJ1-2; TRBD1 matches at 9 bases. The clonotype was recovered from a man between 25 and 39 years old in a cohort sampled during active COVID-19. The sample comprised peripheral blood. CDR3 residues: CASSRGQGAYGYTF. The CDR3 DNA is TGTGCCAGCAGTAGGGGACAGGGAGCCTATGGCTACACCTTC.